Listed here are 5 T cell receptor beta chains from one sample, sequenced in a study of identical twins. TCRdb ran MiXCR on the 5' RACE reads and lists one entry per CDR3 protein. The sample lists just under 550,000 distinct CDR3 sequences, approximately 14% occurring once. These same records also appear under a second study, on yellow fever vaccine responses in identical twins.

The specimen sequenced was CD4+ T cells sorted from blood. The receptors come from a woman under 30 in good health.

This rearrangement joins TRBV5-1 to TRBJ2-3; no definite D call. Germline values: CDR1 SGHRS, CDR2 YFSETQ. This CDR3 spans 14 amino acids. V lost 1 base to trimming and J lost 0 bases, with 6 bases between them. CDR3 bases: TGCGCCAGCAGCTTGACTCAAAGCACAGATACGCAGTATTTT. The encoded protein is CASSLTQSTDTQYF.

V is TRBV5-1 and J is TRBJ2-3; TRBD2 agrees at 12 bases. The germline V gene has CDR1 SGHRS and CDR2 YFSETQ. V shed 0 bases and J 14 bases; nucleotides not matched to a gene: 13. This CDR3 has 16 residues. The CDR3 here is CASSLDSLAGGVFGYF. The CDR3 coding sequence is TGCGCCAGCAGCTTGGACTCACTAGCGGGGGGCGTGTTTGGGTATTTT.

The chain employs TRBV18 and TRBJ2-5, with D possibly being TRBD2 (7 bases). CDR3 size: 15 residues. Germline CDR1 KGHSH, CDR2 LQKENI. The V gene lost 3 bases and the J gene lost 3 bases, with 14 bases spanning the gap. In DNA, the CDR3 is TGTGCCAGCTCACCTCGGGGGGCCCTCAAAGAGACCCAGTACTTC. Translated, it gives CASSPRGALKETQYF.

This chain links TRBV29-1 with TRBJ2-5; 9 positions match TRBD2. The CDR3 runs to 13 residues. Germline V lookup: CDR1 SQVTM, CDR2 ANQGSEA. The trim removed 6 bases at V and 2 bases at J, leaving 4 bases unmatched. This chain's CDR3 is CSVDLAGQETQYF. CDR3 nucleotides: TGCAGCGTCGATCTAGCGGGGCAAGAGACCCAGTACTTC.

This clonotype was found once. The genes are TRBV28 and TRBJ2-3; D may be TRBD1 (6 bases). Germline loops: CDR1 MDHEN, CDR2 SYDVKM. V gave up 3 bases and J gave up 0 bases, with 10 bases separating them. The CDR3 loop spans 15 amino acids. The chain's CDR3 is CASSFDQGSTDTQYF. CDR3 sequence (DNA): TGTGCCAGCAGTTTCGACCAGGGGAGCACAGATACGCAGTATTTT.